Listed here are 26 T cell receptor beta chains from one sample, sequenced in a study of T cells in tumors after PD-1 blockade. Only in-frame clones appear in the TCRdb table, and some are missing; sequencing was by immunoSEQ multiplex PCR. The sample holds roughly 14,000 clones, 70% to 85% seen once. Sequenced here: PBMCs, sampled after anti-PD-1 treatment. The source of these receptors is a human donor with basal cell carcinoma.

This clone showed up just a few times. The chain carries TRBV29-1 and TRBJ2-7; 7 bases are a match to TRBD1. The CDR3 has 12 residues. Unmatched junction bases numbered 2, after V lost 4 bases and J lost 2 bases. Germline assignment: CDR1 SQVTM and CDR2 ANQGSEA. The CDR3 is CSVAGGTYEQYF. CDR3 nucleotides: TGCAGCGTTGCAGGGGGAACCTACGAGCAGTACTTC.

The chain recombines TRBV5-1 with TRBJ2-7, with D maybe TRBD2 (7 bases). V lost 0 bases to trimming and J lost 2 bases, with 9 bases between them. Germline V CDR1 and CDR2: SGHRS, YFSETQ. This CDR3 comprises 14 residues. CDR3 nucleotides: TGCGCCAGCAGCTTGGCCGGGGGGCCCTACGAGCAGTACTTC. This encodes CASSLAGGPYEQYF.

CDR3 DNA: TGTGCCAGCAGCCAAGATATTGGGAGGCCCGCCCTTCGGGTTGAGCAGTTCTTC. It is translated as CASSQDIGRPALRVEQFF. The V call is TRBV14, the J call TRBJ2-1, with a tentative D call TRBD2 (6 bases). There are 18 residues in the CDR3. Trimming stripped 0 bases from V and 9 bases from J, with 24 bases between. Germline V gives CDR1 SGHDN, CDR2 FVKESK.

The chain recombines TRBV5-5 with TRBJ1-2; TRBD1 matches at 8 bases. The CDR3 is 16 residues long. Looked up from germline, CDR1 is SGHKS and CDR2 is YYEKEE (reference sequence). The J segment lost 4 bases and the V segment lost 5 bases, leaving 13 bases of the junction unmatched. CDR3 loop: CASRRDPGQDFYGYTF. As DNA, the CDR3 is TGTGCCAGCAGGCGCGACCCGGGACAGGATTTCTATGGCTACACCTTC.

The chain is built from TRBV5-6 and TRBJ1-4, with D maybe TRBD1 (6 bases). CDR3 length: 16 amino acids. Germline-derived CDR1 and CDR2 are SGHDT and YYEEEE. Trimming left V 2 bases short and J 1 base short, with 12 bases between. This CDR3 reads CASSFGGRGTNEKLFF. The CDR3 nucleotides read TGTGCCAGCAGCTTTGGGGGCCGGGGAACTAATGAAAAACTGTTTTTT.

The chain links TRBV6-1 to TRBJ2-3; the D call may be TRBD1 or TRBD2 (7 bases each). Germline values: CDR1 MNHNS, CDR2 SASEGT. CDR3 length equals 17 residues. V dropped 2 bases and J dropped 2 bases, with 17 bases sitting between them. The CDR3 reads CASSENPTGRATDTQYF. DNA for the CDR3: TGTGCCAGCAGTGAAAACCCGACAGGGAGGGCCACAGATACGCAGTATTTT.

This chain links TRBV5-1 with TRBJ2-3; the D gene could be TRBD1 or TRBD2 (7 bases each). The CDR3 contains 18 residues. The V end lost 5 bases, the J end lost 4 bases, and 26 bases lay between the germline ends. Germline CDR1 and CDR2: SGHRS and YFSETQ. The CDR3 protein is CASRGGRGQRESADTQYF. In DNA form, the CDR3 reads TGCGCCAGCAGGGGGGGCAGGGGACAGCGGGAAAGTGCAGATACGCAGTATTTT.

The V call is TRBV29-1, the J call TRBJ2-5; possibly TRBD2 for D (6 bases). CDR3 size: 14 residues. CDR1 and CDR2 from the germline V gene are SQVTM and ANQGSEA. The germline V and J ends were trimmed by 5 bases and 2 bases, with 15 bases remaining between them. CDR3 in amino acids: CSVTKPGAQETQYF. CDR3 nucleotides: TGCAGCGTTACTAAGCCGGGAGCTCAAGAGACCCAGTACTTC.

The rearrangement joins TRBV5-5 to TRBJ1-1, with no clear D. In germline, CDR1 is SGHKS, CDR2 YYEKEE (reference sequence). Trimming stripped 1 base from V and 1 base from J, with 17 bases between. This CDR3 is 17 amino acids long. In DNA, the CDR3 is TGTGCCAGCAGCTTGTATTGGATGGAAGGTGCGAACACTGAAGCTTTCTTT. This gives the protein CASSLYWMEGANTEAFF.

This chain links TRBV7-7 with TRBJ2-1; TRBD1 aligns across 7 bases. The V gene end was trimmed by 1 base and the J gene end by 6 bases; junction bases not matched to a gene: 12. This CDR3 has 17 residues. Germline V CDR1 and CDR2: SSHAT, FNYEAQ (reference sequence). DNA of the CDR3: TGTGCCAGCAGCTTAGGCCGAGGGGGCAGGTCTAGCAATGAGCAGTTCTTC. It translates to CASSLGRGGRSSNEQFF.

The chain couples TRBV9 to TRBJ2-3; D is ambiguous. The CDR3 is 13 residues long. In germline, CDR1 is SGDLS, CDR2 YYNGEE. Trimming left V 4 bases short and J 4 bases short, with 10 bases between. Written as DNA, the CDR3 is TGTGCCAGCAGCCCTCAGGTTTCAGATACGCAGTATTTT. The encoded protein is CASSPQVSDTQYF.

The chain carries TRBV3-1 (or the pseudogene TRBV3-2) and TRBJ1-6, with D maybe TRBD1 (6 bases). From germline, CDR1 is LGHDT and CDR2 YNNKEL (reference sequence). V shed 4 bases and J shed 0 bases, with 13 bases lying between them. This CDR3 spans 17 amino acids. The CDR3 region is CASSLGQFSSYNSPLHF. The CDR3 nucleotides read TGTGCCAGCAGCCTCGGACAGTTTAGCTCCTATAATTCACCCCTCCACTTT.

V gene TRBV4-1 combines with J gene TRBJ2-3; TRBD2 agrees at 9 bases. V shed 1 base and J 2 bases; nucleotides not matched to a gene: 4. The CDR3 has 16 residues. CDR1 is MGHRA, CDR2 YSYEKL, per germline. The DNA for the CDR3 is TGCGCCAGCAGCCAAGTTGAGCGGGGGGTCACAGATACGCAGTATTTT. As protein: CASSQVERGVTDTQYF.

The V gene is TRBV4-1, the J gene TRBJ2-5; tentatively, D is TRBD1 (5 bases). In germline, CDR1 is MGHRA, CDR2 YSYEKL. Trimming shortened V by 2 bases and J by 1 base, and 5 bases separated the two germline ends. The CDR3 contains 13 residues. CDR3 coding DNA: TGCGCCAGCAGCCAAACAGGCCAAGAGACCCAGTACTTC. Its protein product is CASSQTGQETQYF.

This chain connects TRBV9 to TRBJ1-6; the D gene is possibly TRBD1 (5 bases). Trimming stripped 7 bases from V and 0 bases from J, with 17 bases between. Germline loops: CDR1 SGDLS, CDR2 YYNGEE. The CDR3 spans 17 residues. DNA for the CDR3: TGTGCCAGCGGGGGTACGGGCCAAAGCTCCTATAATTCACCCCTCCACTTT. This gives the protein CASGGTGQSSYNSPLHF.

This sequence joins TRBV28 and TRBJ2-1, with 7 bases lining up with TRBD2. The V gene's germline CDR1 is MDHEN and CDR2 SYDVKM. This CDR3 is built from 16 residues. Trimming took 2 bases from V and 2 from J; bases not matched to a gene: 6. The CDR3 DNA sequence: TGTGCCAGCAGTTTAAGTCGGCTAGCGGCCTACAATGAGCAGTTCTTC. Its translation: CASSLSRLAAYNEQFF.

In this sample, this clone turned up a few times. The J gene is TRBJ1-1, the V gene TRBV7-9; D not certain. Per germline, CDR1 SEHNR and CDR2 FQNEAQ (reference sequence). The CDR3 runs 13 residues. V lost 6 bases and J lost 1, with 9 bases in between. DNA of the CDR3: TGTGCCAGCAGTCGATCAACGAACACTGAAGCTTTCTTT. Translating it yields CASSRSTNTEAFF.

The gene calls are TRBV10-3 and TRBJ2-7; D remains unclear. Germline-derived CDR1 and CDR2 are ENHRY and SYGVKD. The CDR3 loop spans 13 amino acids. The V end was cut by 3 bases, the J end by 6 bases, with 12 bases between. The CDR3 is CAISEISSGEQYF. CDR3 sequence (DNA): TGTGCCATCAGTGAAATCTCTTCGGGCGAGCAGTACTTC.

The chain links TRBV7-6 to TRBJ1-4; 9 positions agree with TRBD1. Losses at the gene ends were 0 bases for V and 0 bases for J; bases not matched to a gene: 5. CDR1 and CDR2 from the germline V gene are SGHVS and FNYEAQ. The CDR3 loop spans 18 amino acids. CDR3 DNA sequence: TGTGCCAGCAGCTTAGCGCGGAGGACAGGGGCAACTAATGAAAAACTGTTTTTT. It yields the protein CASSLARRTGATNEKLFF.

In this sample, this clone turned up once. The CDR3 sequence: CATSDRTHDYNEQFF. The CDR3 DNA sequence: TGTGCCACCAGTGATAGGACCCACGATTACAATGAGCAGTTCTTC. The J gene is TRBJ2-1, the V gene TRBV24-1; D is undetermined. V gave up 3 bases and J gave up 4 bases, with 12 bases separating them. This CDR3 has 15 residues. Germline-derived CDR1 and CDR2 are KGHDR and SFDVKD.

This chain connects TRBV6-5 to TRBJ2-3, with D tentatively TRBD1 (6 bases). The germline V and J ends were trimmed by 5 bases and 2 bases, with 14 bases remaining between them. Germline CDR1 is MNHEY and CDR2 is SVGAGI. The CDR3 loop spans 15 amino acids. The CDR3 DNA reads TGTGCCAGCAGTCCACAAGACAGGATCACAGATACGCAGTATTTT. This codes for CASSPQDRITDTQYF.

This clone was counted between two and nine times. The chain employs TRBV30 and TRBJ2-7, with D unclear. CDR3 length: 12 amino acids. CDR1 and CDR2 from the germline V gene are GTSNPN and SVGIG (reference sequence). V dropped 1 base and J dropped 1 base, with 5 bases sitting between them. In DNA form, the CDR3 reads TGTGCCTGGAGTGACTTTTCCTACGAGCAGTACTTC. Its translation is CAWSDFSYEQYF.

The J gene is TRBJ1-1, the V gene TRBV28; no clear D gene. V lost 4 bases, J lost 1 base, and 13 bases lay in between. CDR1 and CDR2 from the germline V gene are MDHEN and SYDVKM. CDR3 length equals 15 residues. The CDR3 DNA follows: TGTGCCAGCAGTTCTCCCCGACGGGGGAACACTGAAGCTTTCTTT. Translating it yields CASSSPRRGNTEAFF.

A word on this clone: An end of the junction differs from the germline gene, which may be a read error. This sequence joins TRBV5-1 and TRBJ2-5, with 8 bases identical to TRBD2. The CDR3 has 15 residues. Germline V lookup: CDR1 SGHRS, CDR2 YFSETQ. DNA for the CDR3: TGCGTCAGCAGCCCCGCGGGGGGACTCCAAGAGACCCAGTACTTC. Protein sequence: CVSSPAGGLQETQYF.

The chain couples TRBV5-4 to TRBJ2-7; 8 nucleotides line up with TRBD2. Trimming at V came to 4 bases and at J to 4 bases, leaving 7 bases not matched to a gene. Germline V gene sequence: CDR1 SGHNT, CDR2 YYREEE (reference sequence). This CDR3 spans 14 amino acids. In nucleotides, the CDR3 is TGTGCCAGCAGCCCTAGCGGGCGCCGATACGAGCAGTACTTC. Encoded protein: CASSPSGRRYEQYF. The variable domain in full, completed from reference TRBV5-4 and TRBJ2-7, reads ETGVTQSPTHLIKTRGQQVTLRCSSQSGHNTVSWYQQALGQGPQFIFQYYREEENGRGNFPPRFSGLQFPNYSSELNVNALELDDSALYLCASSPSGRRYEQYFGPGTRLTVT.

V gene TRBV27 combines with J gene TRBJ1-1, with 7 bases fitting TRBD1. With 4 bases clipped from V and 4 bases from J, the junction kept 6 bases outside the gene matches. Germline CDR1 is MNHEY and CDR2 is SMNVEV (reference sequence). The CDR3 is made up of 14 amino acids. The CDR3 reads CASSYNRGGTEAFF. The CDR3 region has the DNA TGTGCCAGCAGTTACAACAGGGGTGGCACTGAAGCTTTCTTT.